This T cell receptor (beta chain) is from a study of radiotherapy plus CTLA-4 blockade in lung cancer. Assay: immunoSEQ multiplex PCR; the TCRdb copy retains only in-frame clones and omits some. The sample lists tens of thousands of clones, 70% to 80% occurring once. Trimming cost V 2 bases and J 2 bases, with 9 bases left between them. The germline V gene has CDR1 LNHDA and CDR2 SQIVND (reference sequence). The CDR3 sequence is 14 residues long. The gene calls are TRBV19 and TRBJ2-5; D is unclear. The sequenced sample was peripheral blood, obtained from a patient treated with radiotherapy plus ipilimumab. This sequence was found in a human donor with non-small cell lung cancer whose response to radiotherapy plus ipilimumab could not be evaluated. CDR3 region: CASSIRGLQETQYF. For the CDR3, the DNA is TGTGCCAGTAGTATACGCGGCTTACAAGAGACCCAGTACTTC. Full variable domain (outside the CDR3, taken from reference TRBV19 and TRBJ2-5): DGGITQSPKYLFRKEGQNVTLSCEQNLNHDAMYWYRQDPGQGLRLIYYSQIVNDFQKGDIAEGYSVSREKKESFPLTVTSAQKNPTAFYLCASSIRGLQETQYFGPGTRLLVL.